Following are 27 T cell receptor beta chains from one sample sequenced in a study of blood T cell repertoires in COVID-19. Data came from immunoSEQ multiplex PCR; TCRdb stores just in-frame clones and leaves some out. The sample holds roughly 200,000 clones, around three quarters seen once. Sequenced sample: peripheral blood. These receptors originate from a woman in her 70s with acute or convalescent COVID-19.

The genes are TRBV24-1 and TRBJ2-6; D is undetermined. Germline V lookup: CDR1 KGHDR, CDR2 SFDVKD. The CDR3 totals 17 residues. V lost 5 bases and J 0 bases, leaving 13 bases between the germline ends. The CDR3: CATSGPERISGANVLTF. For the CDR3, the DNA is TGTGCCACCAGTGGTCCCGAGAGGATCTCTGGGGCCAACGTCCTGACTTTC.

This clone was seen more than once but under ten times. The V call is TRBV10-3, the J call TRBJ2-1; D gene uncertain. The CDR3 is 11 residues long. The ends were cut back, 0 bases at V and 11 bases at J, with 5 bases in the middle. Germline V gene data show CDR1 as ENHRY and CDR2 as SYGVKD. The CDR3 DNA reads TGTGCCATCAGTGAGTCTACACAGCAGTTCTTC. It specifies CAISESTQQFF.

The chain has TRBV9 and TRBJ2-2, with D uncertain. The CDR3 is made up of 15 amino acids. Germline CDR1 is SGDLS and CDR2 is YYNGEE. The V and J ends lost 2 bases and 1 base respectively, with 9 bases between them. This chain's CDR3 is CASSVASMNTGELFF. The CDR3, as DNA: TGTGCCAGCAGCGTGGCCTCGATGAACACCGGGGAGCTGTTTTTT.

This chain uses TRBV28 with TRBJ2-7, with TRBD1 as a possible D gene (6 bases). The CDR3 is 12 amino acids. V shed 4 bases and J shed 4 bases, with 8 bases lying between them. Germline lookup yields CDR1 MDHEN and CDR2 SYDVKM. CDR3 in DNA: TGTGCCAGCAGTTGGGACATGTACGAGCAGTACTTC. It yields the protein CASSWDMYEQYF.

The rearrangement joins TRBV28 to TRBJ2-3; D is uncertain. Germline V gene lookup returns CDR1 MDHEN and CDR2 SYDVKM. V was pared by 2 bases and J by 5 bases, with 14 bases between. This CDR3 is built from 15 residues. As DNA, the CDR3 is TGTGCCAGCAGTTTACCCAACCCTCAGGAAGATACGCAGTATTTT. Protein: CASSLPNPQEDTQYF.

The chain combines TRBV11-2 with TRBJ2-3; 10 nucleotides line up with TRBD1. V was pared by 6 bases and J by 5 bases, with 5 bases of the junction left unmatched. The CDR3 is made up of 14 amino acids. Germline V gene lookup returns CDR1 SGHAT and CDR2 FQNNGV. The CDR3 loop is CASSLDRGIDTQYF. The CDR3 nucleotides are TGTGCCAGCAGTCTGGACAGGGGGATAGATACGCAGTATTTT.

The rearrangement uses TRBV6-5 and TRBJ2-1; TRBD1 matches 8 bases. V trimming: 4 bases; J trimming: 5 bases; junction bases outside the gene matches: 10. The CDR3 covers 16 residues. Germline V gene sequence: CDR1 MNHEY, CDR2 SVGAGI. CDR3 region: CASSSTHPTGDNEQFF. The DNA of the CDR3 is TGTGCCAGCAGTTCCACTCATCCGACAGGGGACAATGAGCAGTTCTTC.

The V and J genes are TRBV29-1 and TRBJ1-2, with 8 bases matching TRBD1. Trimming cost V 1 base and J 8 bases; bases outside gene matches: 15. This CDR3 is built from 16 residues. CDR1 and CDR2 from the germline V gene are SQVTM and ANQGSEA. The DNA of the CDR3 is TGCAGCGTTGAAGTCCCGTCGGACAGGGTATTAAGAGGCTACACCTTC. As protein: CSVEVPSDRVLRGYTF.

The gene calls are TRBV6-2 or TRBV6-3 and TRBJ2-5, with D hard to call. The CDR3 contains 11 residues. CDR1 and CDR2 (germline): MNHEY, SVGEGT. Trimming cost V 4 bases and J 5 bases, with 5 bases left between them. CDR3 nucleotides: TGTGCCAGCAGTTTTGAGGAGACCCAGTACTTC. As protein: CASSFEETQYF.

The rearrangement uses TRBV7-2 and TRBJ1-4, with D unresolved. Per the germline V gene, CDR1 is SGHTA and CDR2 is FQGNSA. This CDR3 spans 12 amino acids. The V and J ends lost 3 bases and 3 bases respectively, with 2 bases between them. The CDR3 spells CASSFANEKLFF. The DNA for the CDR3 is TGTGCCAGCAGCTTCGCTAATGAAAAACTGTTTTTT.

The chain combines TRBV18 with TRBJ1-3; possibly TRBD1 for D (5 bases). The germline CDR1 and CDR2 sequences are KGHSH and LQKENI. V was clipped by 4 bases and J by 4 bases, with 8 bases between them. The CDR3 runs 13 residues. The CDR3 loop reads CASSQDTGNTIYF. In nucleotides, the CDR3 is TGTGCCAGCTCACAGGACACCGGAAACACCATATATTTT.

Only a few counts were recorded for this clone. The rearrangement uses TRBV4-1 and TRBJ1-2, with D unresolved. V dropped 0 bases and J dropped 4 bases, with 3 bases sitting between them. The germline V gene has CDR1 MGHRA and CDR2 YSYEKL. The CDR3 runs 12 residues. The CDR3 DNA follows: TGCGCCAGCAGCCAAGACGGCTATGGCTACACCTTC. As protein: CASSQDGYGYTF.

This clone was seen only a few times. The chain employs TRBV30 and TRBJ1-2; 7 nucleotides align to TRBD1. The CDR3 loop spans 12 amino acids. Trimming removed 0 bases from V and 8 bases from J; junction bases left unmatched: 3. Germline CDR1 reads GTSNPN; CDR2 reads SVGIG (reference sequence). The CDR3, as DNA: TGTGCCTGGAGTGTGCAGGGGGTCGGCTACACCTTC. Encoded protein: CAWSVQGVGYTF.

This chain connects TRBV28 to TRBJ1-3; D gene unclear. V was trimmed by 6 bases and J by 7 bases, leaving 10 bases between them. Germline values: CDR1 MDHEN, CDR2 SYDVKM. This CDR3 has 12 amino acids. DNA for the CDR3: TGTGCCAGCAGCCAGGCGGGGAACACCATATATTTT. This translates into CASSQAGNTIYF.

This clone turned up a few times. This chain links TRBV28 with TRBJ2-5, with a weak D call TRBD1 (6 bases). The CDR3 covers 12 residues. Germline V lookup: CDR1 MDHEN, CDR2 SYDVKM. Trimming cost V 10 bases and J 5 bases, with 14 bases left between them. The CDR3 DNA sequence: TGTGCCACCTCAGGGGTTCGGGAGACCCAGTACTTC. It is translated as CATSGVRETQYF. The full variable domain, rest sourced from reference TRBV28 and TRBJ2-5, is DVKVTQSSRYLVKRTGEKVFLECVQDMDHENMFWYRQDPGLGLRLIYFSYDVKMKEKGDIPEGYSVSREKKERFSLILESASTNQTSMYLCATSGVRETQYFGPGTRLLVL.

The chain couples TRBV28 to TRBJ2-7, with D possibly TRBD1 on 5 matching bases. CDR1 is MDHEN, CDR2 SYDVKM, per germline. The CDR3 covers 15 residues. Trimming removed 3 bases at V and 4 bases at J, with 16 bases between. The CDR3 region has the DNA TGTGCCAGCAGTTTTAGGGGCAGGGTACATTACGAGCAGTACTTC. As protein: CASSFRGRVHYEQYF.

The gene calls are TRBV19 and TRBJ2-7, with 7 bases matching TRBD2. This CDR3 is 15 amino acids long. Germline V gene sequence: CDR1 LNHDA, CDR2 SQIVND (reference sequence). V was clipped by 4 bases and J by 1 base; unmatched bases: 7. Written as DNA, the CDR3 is TGTGCCAGTAGTACCGGACTAGGCGGGTCCTACGAGCAGTACTTC. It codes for CASSTGLGGSYEQYF.

This chain's CDR3 is CASSEVAGGTEAFF. The CDR3 DNA reads as TGTGCCAGCAGTGAAGTAGCGGGGGGCACTGAAGCTTTCTTT. This chain uses TRBV6-1 with TRBJ1-1, with TRBD1 as a possible D gene (5 bases). V was clipped by 1 base and J by 4 bases, with 10 bases between them. Germline values: CDR1 MNHNS, CDR2 SASEGT. The CDR3 consists of 14 residues.

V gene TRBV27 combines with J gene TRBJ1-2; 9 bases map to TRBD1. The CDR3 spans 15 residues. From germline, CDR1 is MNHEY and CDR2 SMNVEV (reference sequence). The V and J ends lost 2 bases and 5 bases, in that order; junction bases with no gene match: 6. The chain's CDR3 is CASSLERGQGYGYTF. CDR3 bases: TGTGCCAGCAGTTTAGAAAGGGGACAGGGTTATGGCTACACCTTC.

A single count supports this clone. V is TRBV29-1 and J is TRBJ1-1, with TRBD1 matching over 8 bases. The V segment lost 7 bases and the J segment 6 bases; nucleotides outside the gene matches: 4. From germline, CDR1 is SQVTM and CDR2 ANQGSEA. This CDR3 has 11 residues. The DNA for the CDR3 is TGCAGCGCTCTGACAGGGGCTGAAGCTTTCTTT. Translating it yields CSALTGAEAFF. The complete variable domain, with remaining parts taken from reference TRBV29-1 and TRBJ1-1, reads SAVISQKPSRDICQRGTSLTIQCQVDSQVTMMFWYRQQPGQSLTLIATANQGSEATYESGFVIDKFPISRPNLTFSTLTVSNMSPEDSSIYLCSALTGAEAFFGQGTRLTVV.

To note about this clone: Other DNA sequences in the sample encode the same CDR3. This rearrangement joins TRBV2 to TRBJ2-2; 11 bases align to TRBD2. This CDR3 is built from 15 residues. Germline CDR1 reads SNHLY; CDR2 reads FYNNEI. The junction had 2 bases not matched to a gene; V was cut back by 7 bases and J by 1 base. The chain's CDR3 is CASTGTSGNTGELFF. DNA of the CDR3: TGTGCCAGCACAGGGACTAGCGGGAACACCGGGGAGCTGTTTTTT.

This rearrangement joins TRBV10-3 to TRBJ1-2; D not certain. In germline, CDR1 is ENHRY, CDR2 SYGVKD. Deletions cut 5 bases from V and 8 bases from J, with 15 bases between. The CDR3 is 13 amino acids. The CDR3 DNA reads TGTGCCATCAGTCTGGGAGGGAGTCGGGGCTACACCTTC. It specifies CAISLGGSRGYTF.

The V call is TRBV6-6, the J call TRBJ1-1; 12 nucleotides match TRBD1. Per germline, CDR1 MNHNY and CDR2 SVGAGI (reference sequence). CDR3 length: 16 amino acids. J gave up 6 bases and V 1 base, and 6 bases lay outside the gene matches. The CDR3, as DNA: TGTGCCAGCAGTTACTTAGCCGGGACAGGGGGCTCTGAAGCTTTCTTT. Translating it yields CASSYLAGTGGSEAFF.

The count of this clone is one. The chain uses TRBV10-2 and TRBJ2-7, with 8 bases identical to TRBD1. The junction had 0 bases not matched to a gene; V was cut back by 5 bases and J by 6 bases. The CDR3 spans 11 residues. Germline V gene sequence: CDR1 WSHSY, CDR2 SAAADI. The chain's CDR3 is CASSTGGEQYF. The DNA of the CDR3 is TGCGCCAGCAGTACAGGGGGCGAGCAGTACTTC.

The CDR3 loop is CASSLAEAGYEQYF. The CDR3 nucleotides read TGCGCCAGCAGCTTGGCCGAAGCGGGGTACGAGCAGTACTTC. The chain carries TRBV5-1 and TRBJ2-7; TRBD2 aligns across 7 bases. Germline V gene sequence: CDR1 SGHRS, CDR2 YFSETQ. V trimming: 0 bases; J trimming: 4 bases; junction bases outside the gene matches: 4. This CDR3 comprises 14 residues.

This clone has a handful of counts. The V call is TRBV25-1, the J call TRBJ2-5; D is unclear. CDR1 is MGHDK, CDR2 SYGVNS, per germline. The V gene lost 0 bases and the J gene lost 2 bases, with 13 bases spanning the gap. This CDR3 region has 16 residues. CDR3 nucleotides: TGTGCCAGCAGTGAATATAGGTGGATGGAGCAAGAGACCCAGTACTTC. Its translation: CASSEYRWMEQETQYF.

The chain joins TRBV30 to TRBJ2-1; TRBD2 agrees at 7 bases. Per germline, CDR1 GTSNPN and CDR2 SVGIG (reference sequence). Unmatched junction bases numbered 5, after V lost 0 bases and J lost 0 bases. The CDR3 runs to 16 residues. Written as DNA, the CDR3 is TGTGCCTGGAGTGTCGTGGCTAGCGGCTCCTACAATGAGCAGTTCTTC. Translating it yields CAWSVVASGSYNEQFF.